These 20 T cell receptor beta chains came from one sample sequenced in a study of CD8 T cells in ankylosing spondylitis. Study-wide results and caveats: In ankylosing spondylitis blood, a motif of about 8 highly homologous TCR beta variants appeared characteristic.

TCRdb independently ran MiXCR on the 5' RACE reads; one entry per CDR3 protein. The repertoire has about 540,000 distinct CDR3 sequences, over 9.5% of them found once; the top ten carry over 6.5%. These receptors have no identified antigens. The sample taken for sequencing was blood, either unsorted or a sorted T cell fraction (not recorded which). These receptors all stem from a male donor with ankylosing spondylitis.

The chain recombines TRBV7-9 with TRBJ1-1; D ambiguous. CDR1 SEHNR and CDR2 FQNEAQ come from the germline V gene (reference sequence). The CDR3 sequence is 15 residues long. V shed 1 base and J shed 1 base, with 10 bases lying between them. CDR3 in DNA: TGTGCCAGCAGCTTAGGAACGCGGGGGAACACTGAAGCTTTCTTT. This sequence encodes CASSLGTRGNTEAFF.

This clonotype was seen more than once but under ten times. This rearrangement joins TRBV20-1 to TRBJ2-1; D uncertain. Germline V CDR1 and CDR2: DFQATT, SNEGSKA (reference sequence). Trimming left V 3 bases short and J 8 bases short, with 8 bases between. This CDR3 region has 11 residues. The CDR3 DNA follows: TGCAGTGCTAGCCCGGCCGATGAGCAGTTCTTC. Residues: CSASPADEQFF.

This rearrangement joins TRBV6-1 to TRBJ1-5; D not certain. Germline values: CDR1 MNHNS, CDR2 SASEGT. There are 14 residues in the CDR3. Trimming took 6 bases from V and 5 from J, leaving 14 bases between them. CDR3 protein: CASSPIGVHQPQHF. The CDR3 DNA is TGTGCCAGCAGCCCGATTGGGGTACATCAGCCCCAGCATTTT.

This clonotype was seen only a few times. This chain links TRBV3-1 with TRBJ2-5; D may be TRBD1 (6 bases). Germline V gene data show CDR1 as LGHDT and CDR2 as YNNKEL (reference sequence). The CDR3 sequence is 17 residues long. Between the trimmed V and J ends, which lost 2 bases and 5 bases, there was a span of 21 bases. CDR3 in amino acids: CASSQRILWGPEETQYF. DNA of the CDR3: TGTGCCAGCAGCCAAAGGATCCTATGGGGGCCGGAGGAGACCCAGTACTTC.

Only a few counts were recorded for this clonotype. The genes are TRBV29-1 and TRBJ1-5; unclear D gene. The CDR3 runs 14 residues. Between the trimmed V and J ends, which lost 4 bases and 3 bases, there was a span of 13 bases. The germline CDR1 and CDR2 sequences are SQVTM and ANQGSEA. CDR3 bases: TGCAGCGTTGCAGTGGGCAGACACAATCAGCCCCAGCATTTT. Translating it yields CSVAVGRHNQPQHF.

This clonotype was counted between two and nine times. The chain couples TRBV20-1 to TRBJ1-5; unclear D gene. The V end was cut by 0 bases, the J end by 3 bases, with 21 bases between. The CDR3 contains 18 residues. Germline CDR1 DFQATT, CDR2 SNEGSKA (reference sequence). In DNA, the CDR3 is TGCAGTGCTAGAGATCCGAAAGAGGCGGATTTGTACAATCAGCCCCAGCATTTT. Amino acid sequence: CSARDPKEADLYNQPQHF.

The rearrangement uses TRBV12-3 or TRBV12-4 and TRBJ2-3, with D possibly being TRBD2 (6 bases). V was trimmed by 5 bases and J by 1 base, leaving 13 bases between them. The CDR3 consists of 15 residues. The DNA for the CDR3 is TGTGCCAGCAGTACCACTAGCTGGGGCACAGATACGCAGTATTTT. Translation gives CASSTTSWGTDTQYF.

This clonotype was observed many times. This rearrangement joins TRBV29-1 to TRBJ2-1; TRBD2 aligns across 8 bases. V lost 7 bases to trimming and J lost 9 bases; unmatched junction nucleotides: 14. Per germline, CDR1 SQVTM and CDR2 ANQGSEA. The CDR3 is 14 amino acids. The CDR3 protein is CSAMPGLVGGEQFF. CDR3 sequence (DNA): TGCAGCGCCATGCCGGGACTAGTTGGGGGTGAGCAGTTCTTC.

Ten or more counts support this clonotype. The chain uses TRBV12-3 or TRBV12-4 and TRBJ2-6, with D perhaps assigned TRBD1 or TRBD2 (7 bases each). CDR3 size: 16 residues. Trimming left V 6 bases short and J 14 bases short, with 26 bases between. CDR3 DNA: TGTGCCAGCAGCCTTGTTGGGGGGGACAGTCTGGGGATCCTGACTTTC. Protein sequence: CASSLVGGDSLGILTF.

In this sample, this clonotype turned up a few times. The gene calls are TRBV2 and TRBJ1-2; no firm D call. V was shortened by 6 bases and J by 4 bases, with 9 bases between the two germline ends. The CDR3 runs 12 residues. Germline values: CDR1 SNHLY, CDR2 FYNNEI. The CDR3 DNA sequence: TGTGCCAGCAGGGCCGGCCGCTATGGCTACACCTTC. It codes for CASRAGRYGYTF.

This clonotype came up many times. The chain is built from TRBV30 and TRBJ2-3; TRBD2 might be the D (6 bases). Germline CDR1 GTSNPN, CDR2 SVGIG (reference sequence). The CDR3 runs to 11 residues. V dropped 3 bases and J dropped 14 bases, with 15 bases sitting between them. Here the CDR3 reads CAWSAGTRRYF. The CDR3 DNA reads TGTGCCTGGAGCGCCGGGACTCGAAGGTATTTT.

A few counts support this clonotype. This chain connects TRBV3-1 to TRBJ2-1; maybe TRBD1 (5 bases). The CDR3 spans 18 residues. Trimming removed 1 base from V and 2 bases from J, with 18 bases in between. The V gene's germline CDR1 is LGHDT and CDR2 YNNKEL (reference sequence). CDR3 bases: TGTGCCAGCAGCCAAGTTTCGTGGGCCCAGGGTCCCTACAATGAGCAGTTCTTC. This sequence encodes CASSQVSWAQGPYNEQFF.

The gene calls are TRBV4-2 and TRBJ1-4; weak D call: TRBD1 (5 bases). The CDR3 extends over 21 amino acids. Germline lookup yields CDR1 LGHNA and CDR2 YNFKEQ. V lost 2 bases and J 0 bases, leaving 25 bases between the germline ends. For the CDR3, the DNA is TGTGCCAGCAGCCAAAAAGGGGCGGGCCAGCGCCGGGGTGCAACTAATGAAAAACTGTTTTTT. Amino acid sequence: CASSQKGAGQRRGATNEKLFF.

The gene calls are TRBV9 and TRBJ1-1, with D unclear. Trimming left V 0 bases short and J 7 bases short, with 10 bases between. Looked up from germline, CDR1 is SGDLS and CDR2 is YYNGEE. CDR3 length equals 13 residues. CDR3 DNA: TGTGCCAGCAGCGTAGGGGGAGGCAATGAAGCTTTCTTT. Translated: CASSVGGGNEAFF.

The chain joins TRBV4-1 to TRBJ1-3, with a tentative D call TRBD1 (6 bases). CDR1 and CDR2 from the germline V gene are MGHRA and YSYEKL. Trimming shortened V by 0 bases and J by 6 bases, and 12 bases separated the two germline ends. CDR3 length: 15 residues. As DNA, the CDR3 is TGCGCCAGCAGCCAAGACCGGGACATCGAAAACACCATATATTTT. The encoded protein is CASSQDRDIENTIYF.

This clonotype was observed a few times. The J gene is TRBJ1-5, the V gene TRBV3-1; D may be TRBD1 (5 bases). Between the trimmed V and J ends, which lost 0 bases and 5 bases, there was a span of 11 bases. This CDR3 is 15 amino acids long. CDR1 is LGHDT, CDR2 YNNKEL, per germline (reference sequence). CDR3 sequence reads: CASSQDYRMDQPQHF. The CDR3 DNA follows: TGTGCCAGCAGCCAAGATTACAGGATGGATCAGCCCCAGCATTTT.

The V call is TRBV12-3 or TRBV12-4, the J call TRBJ1-2; 8 bases map to TRBD1. This CDR3 has 12 amino acids. Trimming removed 7 bases from V and 8 bases from J; junction bases left unmatched: 6. The DNA for the CDR3 is TGTGCCAGCACTACAGGGGGAGGCGGCTACACCTTC. Translation: CASTTGGGGYTF.

This clonotype was observed many times. This chain uses TRBV6-4 with TRBJ2-1; perhaps TRBD2 as D (5 bases). Germline-derived CDR1 and CDR2 are MRHNA and SNTAGT. There are 14 residues in the CDR3. V lost 6 bases to trimming and J lost 1 base, with 10 bases between them. CDR3 sequence reads: CASSRSGSYNEQFF. The CDR3, as DNA: TGTGCCAGCAGCCGGTCGGGATCCTACAATGAGCAGTTCTTC.

This chain connects TRBV6-1 to TRBJ2-5; 11 bases match TRBD1. The CDR3 runs 15 residues. Germline V gene data show CDR1 as MNHNS and CDR2 as SASEGT. Trimming at V came to 6 bases and at J to 2 bases, leaving 5 bases not matched to a gene. As DNA, the CDR3 is TGTGCCAGCAGCACGGGACAGGGGGAGCAAGAGACCCAGTACTTC. It codes for CASSTGQGEQETQYF.

The sample holds a few counts of this clonotype. The chain carries TRBV29-1 and TRBJ1-1, with unresolved D. V shed 4 bases and J shed 7 bases, with 13 bases lying between them. This CDR3 has 12 residues. Per germline, CDR1 SQVTM and CDR2 ANQGSEA. CDR3 protein: CSVAFVGLEAFF. The CDR3 DNA reads as TGCAGCGTTGCATTCGTCGGACTTGAAGCTTTCTTT.